This T cell receptor (beta chain) derives from a study of blood T cell repertoires in COVID-19. Across the whole study: Samples of COVID-19 (acute and convalescent) were obtained from the United States, Italy and Spain. PBMCs, B-cell-depleted T cells, or T cells provided the cDNA or gDNA that made up the material.

The V and J ends lost 9 bases and 12 bases, in that order; junction bases with no gene match: 17. Germline V lookup: CDR1 WNHNN, CDR2 SYGVQD (reference sequence). The CDR3 has 14 residues. As originally analysed: Using reference gene primer amplification, nucleated cell counts were estimated. Method: immunoSEQ multiplex PCR; TCRdb's copy keeps in-frame clones and lacks some. D and trimming come from the DNA, and the V and J calls and clone size come from that table. The table includes approximately 190,000 clones, roughly 87% detected once. The TCR was taken from a woman in her forties with acute or convalescent COVID-19. Sequencing was carried out using peripheral blood. The chain combines TRBV10-1 with TRBJ2-1, with 7 nucleotides matching TRBD1. CDR3 residues: CASASGGTVGGQFF. The CDR3 DNA follows: TGCGCCAGTGCTTCAGGGGGAACGGTTGGTGGGCAGTTCTTC.